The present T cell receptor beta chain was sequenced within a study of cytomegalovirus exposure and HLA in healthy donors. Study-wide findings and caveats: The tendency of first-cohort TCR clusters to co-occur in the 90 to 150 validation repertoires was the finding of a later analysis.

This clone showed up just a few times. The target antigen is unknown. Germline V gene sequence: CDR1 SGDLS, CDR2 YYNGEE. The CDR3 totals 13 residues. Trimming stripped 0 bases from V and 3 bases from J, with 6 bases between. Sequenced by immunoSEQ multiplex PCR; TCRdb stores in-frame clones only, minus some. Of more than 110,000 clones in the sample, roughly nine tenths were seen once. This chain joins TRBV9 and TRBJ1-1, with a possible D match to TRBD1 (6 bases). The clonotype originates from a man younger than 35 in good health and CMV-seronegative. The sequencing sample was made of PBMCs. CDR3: CASSVGTDTEAFF. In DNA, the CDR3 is TGTGCCAGCAGCGTAGGGACAGACACTGAAGCTTTCTTT.